This T cell receptor (beta chain) was documented in a study of control samples from healthy donors and cancer patients. Germline V gene data show CDR1 as LGHNA and CDR2 as YSLEER. Trimming removed 0 bases at V and 10 bases at J, with 19 bases between. This CDR3 has 16 residues. Sequenced by immunoSEQ multiplex PCR; TCRdb stores in-frame clones only, minus some. The sample lists 45,000 to 60,000 clones, approximately 90% occurring once. The chain is built from TRBV4-3 and TRBJ2-1, with unresolved D. Sequencing used PBMCs. The clonotype comes from a man younger than 40 with colorectal cancer. CDR3 in DNA: TGCGCCAGCAGCCAAGATGGGAATTCCCTCAACGCAGAGCAGTTCTTC. Protein: CASSQDGNSLNAEQFF.